This T cell receptor beta chain was captured by sequencing in a study of blood T cell repertoires in COVID-19. Some clones are missing from TCRdb's copy, which holds only in-frame ones; the method was immunoSEQ multiplex PCR. The sample has 300,000 to 400,000 clones; 90% are singletons. Trimming at V came to 6 bases and at J to 2 bases, leaving 6 bases not matched to a gene. The CDR3 contains 15 residues. Germline assignment: CDR1 SNHLY and CDR2 FYNNEI. The rearrangement uses TRBV2 and TRBJ1-5; 8 bases line up with TRBD1. The specimen sequenced was peripheral blood. This sequence was found in a woman in her 30s with COVID-19, enrolled during active disease. The CDR3 DNA follows: TGTGCCAGCAGAGGACAGGGTATGCGCAATCAGCCCCAGCATTTT. It translates to CASRGQGMRNQPQHF.